This T cell receptor beta chain was sequenced in a study of T cells in Graves' hyperthyroidism and ophthalmopathy (dated by TCRdb to the late 2010s). In terms of the full investigation: Peripheral blood samples were taken at initial diagnosis, before any treatment was given. TCR V-J signatures able to tell the groups apart were searched for in a discovery cohort of some 100 patients, of whom over 40 had Graves' ophthalmopathy and around 58 had stable Graves' hyperthyroidism. Whether ophthalmopathy could be predicted prospectively was tested in an independent validation cohort made up of under 20 hyperthyroidism patients plus 17 patients who later progressed to ophthalmopathy. The roughly 94 discovery patients were randomly split 7:3 into training and test sets. The study also compared thyroid tissue and blood T-cell repertoires from five or six Graves' hyperthyroidism patients. After sampling, hyperthyroidism patients received methimazole starting at 30 mg daily, and ophthalmopathy patients received high-dose intravenous methylprednisolone. The paper describes TCR Vbeta CDR3 sequencing of around 140 peripheral blood samples, made up of 43 ophthalmopathy patients, roughly 75 hyperthyroidism patients and 17 progressor patients. General conclusions and limits of the study: In validation, progression to ophthalmopathy was predicted by the model with nearly 71% sensitivity and under 85% specificity, a median of approximately 6.5 months before onset. Ophthalmopathy was separated from stable hyperthyroidism by a 13 V-J signature model, with approximately 89% sensitivity and just over 81% specificity obtained in cross-validation and 80%/75% obtained in testing. Most expanded thyroid clonotypes (frequency above 0.001) were also found in blood, which suggests that blood repertoires may mirror thyroid immune responses. No statistical method was used to set the sample size in advance, and investigators knew the group allocation.

In the ophthalmopathy patients, disease was moderately to severely active, with a Clinical Activity Score of 3 or more, a NOSPECS grade of 4 or more, and a duration of less than 3 months. Exclusion was applied to patients with uncontrolled infections, other autoimmune diseases, pregnancy or lactation. Diagnoses relied on clinical symptoms, serum thyroxine and TRAb, thyroid ultrasound and orbital computed tomography. Ficoll-Paque density gradient centrifugation was used to isolate PBMCs from about 9.4 ml of fresh peripheral blood. Trizol reagent was used to extract total RNA, and RNA quality was then checked on an Agilent 2100 Bioanalyzer. The TCR beta CDR3 regions were amplified from RNA transcripts. A first-round RT-PCR of the TCR CDR3 used the HTBI primer set with the Qiagen OneStep RT-PCR kit. Libraries were constructed in a second round of multiplex PCR, after which size selection and purification were performed. Paired-end sequencing of the libraries was performed with 100 bp reads on an Illumina HiSeq2000. As for the original processing: SOAPnuke was used to process the raw data, removing reads that contained adapters or uncalled bases, had a mean Phred below 15, or lacked an exact match to the constant primer or identifier. COPE v1.2.5 was used to merge the high-quality paired reads, and each unique nucleotide sequence was defined as a clonotype. MiTCR v1.1 was used to align clonotypes to the IMGT TRBV, TRBD and TRBJ reference segments. The analysis included only V-J combinations with a frequency above 0.0001, which together covered approximately 99% of the repertoires. The TCS score was defined as F50 (clonal expansion) divided by E x V (chaos), with BLOSUM62-based TCRdist calculated between CDR3 peptides within each V-J. Welch's t-statistics and random forest reduced around 510 V-J features to 13, which were used in a naive Bayes classifier (R e1071). The public reads were reprocessed in TCRdb via fastp at Q25 and MiXCR, keeping in-frame beta chains. Rows are combined by CDR3 protein, so each entry shows the most common genes and DNA. TCRdb assigned the V and J calls; the authors' analysis was not used. This sample lists about 600,000 distinct CDR3 sequences; roughly 15% were detected once. The biggest ten clones account for approximately 12% of the sample.

Germline trimming amounts to 6 bases on V and 4 bases on J, with 7 as the count of junction bases outside the gene matches. The germline V gene provides CDR1 SQVTM and CDR2 ANQGSEA. Reading from cysteine to phenylalanine, the CDR3 counts 13 amino acids. Just CDR3 DNA is preserved here, 39 bases in frame from base 1. Concerning this clonotype: The antigen this receptor binds is unknown. No base quality information exists; no much larger clone differs at one position.

The sequence is built from TRBV29-1 and TRBJ1-2; the junction holds 8 bases that match TRBD1. Sequencing was performed on blood. The receptor was derived from a woman in her forties or fifties with Graves' ophthalmopathy. The CDR3 reads as follows: CSVSRTGIYGYTF. The DNA sequence is given as TGCAGCGTGTCGAGGACAGGGATCTATGGCTACACCTTC. Joined to the reference TRBV29-1 and TRBJ1-2 proteins, this CDR3 gives the full variable domain: SAVISQKPSRDICQRGTSLTIQCQVDSQVTMMFWYRQQPGQSLTLIATANQGSEATYESGFVIDKFPISRPNLTFSTLTVSNMSPEDSSIYLCSVSRTGIYGYTFGSGTRLTVV.